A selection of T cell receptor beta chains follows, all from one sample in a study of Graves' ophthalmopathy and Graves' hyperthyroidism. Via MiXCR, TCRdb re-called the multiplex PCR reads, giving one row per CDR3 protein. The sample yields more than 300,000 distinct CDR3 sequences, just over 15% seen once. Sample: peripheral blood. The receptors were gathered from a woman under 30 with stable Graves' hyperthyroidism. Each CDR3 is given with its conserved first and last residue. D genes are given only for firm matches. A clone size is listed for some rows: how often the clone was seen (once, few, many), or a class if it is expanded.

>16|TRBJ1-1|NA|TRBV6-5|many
CASSYRTGIGGTEAFF
TGTGCCAGCAGTTATCGAACAGGGATTGGAGGCACTGAAGCTTTCTTT
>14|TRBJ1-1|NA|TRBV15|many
CATSRDLGNTEAFF
TGTGCCACCAGCAGAGATTTGGGGAACACTGAAGCTTTCTTT
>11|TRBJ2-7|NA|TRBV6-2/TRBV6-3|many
CASTQTGEQYF
TGTGCCAGCACTCAAACGGGGGAGCAGTACTTC
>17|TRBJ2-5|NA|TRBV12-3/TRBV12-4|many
CASSLGPQGGVRETQYF
TGTGCCAGCAGTTTAGGCCCACAGGGTGGGGTGAGAGAGACCCAGTACTTC
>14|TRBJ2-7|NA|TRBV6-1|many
CASSGVAGPDEQYF
TGTGCCAGCAGTGGAGTGGCAGGGCCGGACGAGCAGTACTTC
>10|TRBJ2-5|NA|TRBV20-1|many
CSADLETQYF
TGCAGTGCTGATTTGGAGACCCAGTACTTC
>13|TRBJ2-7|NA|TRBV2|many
CASNKAYSYEQYF
TGTGCCAGCAACAAAGCGTACTCCTACGAGCAGTACTTC
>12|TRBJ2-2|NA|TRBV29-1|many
CSVVLGTGELFF
TGCAGCGTTGTTCTGGGCACCGGGGAGCTGTTTTTT
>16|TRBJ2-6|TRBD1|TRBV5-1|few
CASSSTGGSGANVLTF
TGCGCCAGCAGCTCGACAGGGGGCTCTGGGGCCAACGTCCTGACTTTC
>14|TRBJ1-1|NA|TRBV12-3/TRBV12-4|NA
CASSAFQGSTEAFF
TGTGCCAGCAGCGCCTTCCAGGGGTCCACTGAAGCTTTCTTT
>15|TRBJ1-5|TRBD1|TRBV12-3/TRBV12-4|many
CASSRDSPRYQPQHF
TGTGCCAGCAGTAGGGACAGCCCCCGCTATCAGCCCCAGCATTTT
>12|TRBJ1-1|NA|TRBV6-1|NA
CASRTLNTEAFF
TGTGCCAGCCGGACACTTAACACTGAAGCTTTCTTT
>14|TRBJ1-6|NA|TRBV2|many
CASSERAENSPLHF
TGTGCCAGCAGTGAAAGGGCAGAAAATTCACCCCTCCACTTT
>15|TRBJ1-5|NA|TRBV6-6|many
CASSSVSGSNQPQHF
TGTGCCAGCAGTTCAGTTTCAGGGAGCAATCAGCCCCAGCATTTT
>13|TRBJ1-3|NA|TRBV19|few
CASSGAIRNTIYF
TGTGCCAGTAGTGGGGCAATTCGGAACACCATATATTTT
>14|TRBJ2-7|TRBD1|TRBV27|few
CASSSTGPTGEQYF
TGTGCCAGCAGTTCGACAGGGCCTACAGGCGAGCAGTACTTC
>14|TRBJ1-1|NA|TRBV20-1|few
CSAGGRRVYTEAFF
TGCAGTGCTGGGGGGCGGCGGGTCTACACTGAAGCTTTCTTT
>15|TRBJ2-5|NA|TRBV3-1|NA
CASNQVAAYTGTQYF
TGTGCCAGCAACCAAGTGGCGGCATACACGGGGACCCAGTACTTC